The 22 T cell receptor beta chains below all came from one sample that was sequenced in a study of cytomegalovirus exposure and HLA in healthy donors. Primers included in the PCR were 60 Vbeta and 13 Jbeta primers. Here immunoSEQ multiplex PCR was the method, and the copy in TCRdb shows in-frame clones only, minus some. This table holds roughly 140,000 clones, about four fifths found once. The specimen was PBMCs. The receptor set was obtained from a man in his forties in good health and CMV-seronegative.

The gene calls are TRBV6-5 and TRBJ2-1, with a weak D call TRBD2 (6 bases). Per the germline V gene, CDR1 is MNHEY and CDR2 is SVGAGI. This CDR3 has 12 amino acids. V dropped 3 bases and J dropped 7 bases, with 7 bases sitting between them. CDR3: CASSYGGNEQFF. CDR3 DNA: TGTGCCAGCAGTTATGGGGGGAATGAGCAGTTCTTC.

The chain joins TRBV11-2 to TRBJ1-2; 7 positions match TRBD1. Germline CDR1 reads SGHAT; CDR2 reads FQNNGV. The junction had 13 bases not matched to a gene; V was cut back by 5 bases and J by 7 bases. The CDR3 sequence is 15 residues long. The CDR3 DNA sequence: TGTGCCAGCAGCCGAGCGGAGGGGGCGATTGGTGGCTACACCTTC. Translating gives CASSRAEGAIGGYTF.

This clone was counted between two and nine times. V gene TRBV6-5 combines with J gene TRBJ1-3; possibly TRBD1 for D (6 bases). CDR3 length: 14 amino acids. CDR1 and CDR2 (germline): MNHEY, SVGAGI. V was pared by 5 bases and J by 2 bases, with 10 bases between. In nucleotides, the CDR3 is TGTGCCAGCAGTAACAGGGTGACTGGAAACACCATATATTTT. Amino acid sequence: CASSNRVTGNTIYF.

The chain has TRBV11-3 and TRBJ2-7; 13 bases align to TRBD2. Germline lookup yields CDR1 SGHNT and CDR2 YENEEA. With 5 bases clipped from V and 2 bases from J, the junction kept 6 bases outside the gene matches. This CDR3 comprises 16 residues. The chain's CDR3 is CASSPGLAGVPYEQYF. CDR3 DNA: TGTGCCAGCAGCCCCGGACTAGCGGGAGTCCCCTACGAGCAGTACTTC.

V is TRBV19 and J is TRBJ2-1; 11 bases align to TRBD2. Germline CDR1 LNHDA, CDR2 SQIVND (reference sequence). V trimming: 6 bases; J trimming: 5 bases; junction bases outside the gene matches: 3. This CDR3 spans 14 amino acids. In nucleotides, the CDR3 is TGTGCCAGTAGGACTAGCGGGACGAACAATGAGCAGTTCTTC. Translating it yields CASRTSGTNNEQFF. The complete variable domain, with remaining parts taken from reference TRBV19 and TRBJ2-1, reads DGGITQSPKYLFRKEGQNVTLSCEQNLNHDAMYWYRQDPGQGLRLIYYSQIVNDFQKGDIAEGYSVSREKKESFPLTVTSAQKNPTAFYLCASRTSGTNNEQFFGPGTRLTVL.

The chain couples TRBV23-1 to TRBJ1-3; D remains unclear. TRBV23-1 is noted as an ORF with a role that remains uncertain. V shed 3 bases and J shed 0 bases, with 9 bases lying between them. CDR3 length: 15 amino acids. This chain's CDR3 is CASSHPGLSGNTIYF. The CDR3, as DNA: TGCGCCAGCAGTCACCCGGGTCTCTCTGGAAACACCATATATTTT.

This chain links TRBV19 with TRBJ1-2; D unresolved. V gave up 4 bases and J gave up 0 bases, with 12 bases separating them. Looked up from germline, CDR1 is LNHDA and CDR2 is SQIVND (reference sequence). This CDR3 has 15 residues. CDR3 loop: CASSTGGPSNYGYTF. The CDR3 DNA follows: TGTGCCAGTAGTACCGGAGGCCCCTCTAACTATGGCTACACCTTC. The whole variable domain, filled in from reference TRBV19 and TRBJ1-2, reads DGGITQSPKYLFRKEGQNVTLSCEQNLNHDAMYWYRQDPGQGLRLIYYSQIVNDFQKGDIAEGYSVSREKKESFPLTVTSAQKNPTAFYLCASSTGGPSNYGYTFGSGTRLTVV.

V usage is TRBV6-4 and J usage is TRBJ1-1; 8 positions match TRBD1. The CDR3 consists of 15 residues. Germline V CDR1 and CDR2: MRHNA, SNTAGT. V lost 0 bases and J lost 5; bases outside the gene matches: 5. The CDR3 region has the DNA TGTGCCAGCAGTGACTCTGGACAGGGACGGACTGAAGCTTTCTTT. Its translation: CASSDSGQGRTEAFF.

The chain uses TRBV30 and TRBJ2-2; 8 positions match TRBD1. Germline lookup yields CDR1 GTSNPN and CDR2 SVGIG (reference sequence). With 5 bases clipped from V and 4 bases from J, the junction kept 3 bases outside the gene matches. The CDR3 is 13 residues long. Here the CDR3 DNA reads TGTGCCTGGGGGCAGGGGGCCACCGGGGAGCTGTTTTTT. It yields the protein CAWGQGATGELFF.

V is TRBV9 and J is TRBJ2-7; TRBD1 agrees at 10 bases. Germline CDR1 SGDLS, CDR2 YYNGEE. There are 14 residues in the CDR3. J gave up 2 bases and V 2 bases, and 1 base lay outside the gene matches. The CDR3 sequence is CASSVGTGAYEQYF. The CDR3 region has the DNA TGTGCCAGCAGCGTTGGGACAGGGGCCTACGAGCAGTACTTC.

The genes are TRBV5-8 and TRBJ1-3; TRBD1 agrees at 8 bases. This CDR3 comprises 17 residues. The germline V gene encodes CDR1 SGHTS and CDR2 YDEGEE. V was pared by 4 bases and J by 0 bases, with 9 bases of the junction left unmatched. The CDR3 DNA reads as TGTGCCAGCAGCCCGGGGACAGGCGCCCGCTCTGGAAACACCATATATTTT. It is translated as CASSPGTGARSGNTIYF.

The gene calls are TRBV9 and TRBJ2-5; D unclear. Per the germline V gene, CDR1 is SGDLS and CDR2 is YYNGEE. V dropped 3 bases and J dropped 5 bases, with 11 bases sitting between them. CDR3 length equals 13 residues. The CDR3 protein is CASSGRVHETQYF. The CDR3 DNA reads as TGTGCCAGCAGCGGTAGAGTCCACGAGACCCAGTACTTC.

The V and J genes are TRBV25-1 and TRBJ2-7; TRBD1 agrees at 10 bases. CDR1 and CDR2 from the germline V gene are MGHDK and SYGVNS. There are 14 residues in the CDR3. Trimming cost V 1 base and J 6 bases; bases outside gene matches: 3. In nucleotides, the CDR3 is TGTGCCAGCAGTGAATGGGGACAGGGGAGCGAGCAGTACTTC. This translates into CASSEWGQGSEQYF.

The rearrangement uses TRBV28 and TRBJ1-6; 7 bases match TRBD1. After removal of 2 bases from V and 7 bases from J, the junction contained 2 bases not matched to a gene. CDR3 length: 14 amino acids. Per the germline V gene, CDR1 is MDHEN and CDR2 is SYDVKM. In DNA form, the CDR3 reads TGTGCCAGCAGTTTAGTCAGGGGGAATTCACCCCTCCACTTT. Translated, it gives CASSLVRGNSPLHF.

A few counts support this clone. This rearrangement joins TRBV10-3 to TRBJ1-2; D is unclear. Germline assignment: CDR1 ENHRY and CDR2 SYGVKD. The CDR3 totals 13 residues. The V end was cut by 2 bases, the J end by 8 bases, with 12 bases between. The DNA for the CDR3 is TGTGCCATCAGTGAGGTGGAGGGAGAAGGCTACACCTTC. Translating gives CAISEVEGEGYTF.

The chain recombines TRBV27 with TRBJ1-3, with 8 bases lining up with TRBD1. The ends lost 4 bases at V and 0 bases at J; junction bases unmatched: 2. Germline V lookup: CDR1 MNHEY, CDR2 SMNVEV (reference sequence). The CDR3 consists of 15 residues. The CDR3 coding sequence is TGTGCCAGCAGTTACAGGGGGTCCTCTGGAAACACCATATATTTT. It specifies CASSYRGSSGNTIYF.

The chain has TRBV10-3 and TRBJ2-3, with 8 bases matching TRBD2. The CDR3 length is 14 residues. Germline trimming cut 8 bases from V and 2 bases from J; bases unmatched to any gene: 6. Per germline, CDR1 ENHRY and CDR2 SYGVKD. As DNA, the CDR3 is TGTGCCATCGGCGGGGGGACTGACACAGATACGCAGTATTTT. This translates into CAIGGGTDTDTQYF.

The chain employs TRBV18 and TRBJ1-2; 10 positions agree with TRBD1. CDR1 is KGHSH, CDR2 LQKENI, per germline. CDR3 size: 19 residues. The ends lost 6 bases at V and 3 bases at J; junction bases unmatched: 19. In DNA form, the CDR3 reads TGTGCCAGCTCCCCATTTGATGTCCCGGGACAGGGGTTTGACTATGGCTACACCTTC. Translation gives CASSPFDVPGQGFDYGYTF.

The chain links TRBV12-5 to TRBJ1-2; no clear D gene. CDR1 and CDR2 from the germline V gene are LGHNT and FRNRAP. The CDR3 spans 13 residues. Deletions cut 7 bases from V and 7 bases from J, with 16 bases between. CDR3 coding DNA: TGTGCTAGTGCCCTCGAAAAACCGGGTGGCTACACCTTC. Protein sequence: CASALEKPGGYTF. The variable domain in full, with the rest retrieved from reference TRBV12-5 and TRBJ1-2, is DARVTQTPRHKVTEMGQEVTMRCQPILGHNTVFWYRQTMMQGLELLAYFRNRAPLDDSGMPKDRFSAEMPDATLATLKIQPSEPRDSAVYFCASALEKPGGYTFGSGTRLTVV.

V is TRBV19 and J is TRBJ2-7; a weak D match, TRBD1 (6 bases). CDR1 is LNHDA, CDR2 SQIVND, per germline (reference sequence). There are 12 residues in the CDR3. The V end was cut by 8 bases, the J end by 5 bases, with 13 bases between. CDR3 nucleotide sequence: TGTGCCAGTGGTACACAGGGAAACGAGCAGTACTTC. Residues: CASGTQGNEQYF.

The chain joins TRBV7-2 to TRBJ1-2; no definite D call. Trimming stripped 5 bases from V and 4 bases from J, with 8 bases between. The CDR3 is 12 residues long. Germline V gene data show CDR1 as SGHTA and CDR2 as FQGNSA. The CDR3: CASSAYFYGYTF. The DNA for the CDR3 is TGTGCCAGCAGCGCATACTTCTATGGCTACACCTTC.

The chain joins TRBV28 to TRBJ2-6, with 7 bases lining up with TRBD1. The CDR3 loop spans 16 amino acids. Germline values: CDR1 MDHEN, CDR2 SYDVKM. V lost 5 bases and J lost 2; bases outside the gene matches: 6. The chain's CDR3 is CASSLSDRAGANVLTF. CDR3 sequence (DNA): TGTGCCAGCAGTCTATCAGACAGGGCTGGGGCCAACGTCCTGACTTTC.